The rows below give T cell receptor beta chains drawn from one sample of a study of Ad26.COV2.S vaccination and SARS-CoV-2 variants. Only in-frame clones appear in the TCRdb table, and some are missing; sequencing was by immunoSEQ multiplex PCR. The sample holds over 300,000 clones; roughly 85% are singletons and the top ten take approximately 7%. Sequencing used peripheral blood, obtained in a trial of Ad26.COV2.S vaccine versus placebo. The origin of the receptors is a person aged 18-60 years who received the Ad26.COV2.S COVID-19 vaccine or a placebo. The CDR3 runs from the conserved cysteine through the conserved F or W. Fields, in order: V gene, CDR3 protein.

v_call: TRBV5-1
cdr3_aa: CASSSEADTSTDTQYF

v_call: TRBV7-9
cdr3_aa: CATTGLAGDNEQYF

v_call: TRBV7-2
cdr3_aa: CASSLGIGNPEAFF

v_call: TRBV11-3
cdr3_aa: CASSLSSGSGTDTQYF

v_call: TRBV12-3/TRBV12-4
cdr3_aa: CASRVNNEQFF

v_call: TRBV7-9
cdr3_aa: CASSPRSDSGNTIYF

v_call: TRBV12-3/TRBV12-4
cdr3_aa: CASRWQDNSPLHF

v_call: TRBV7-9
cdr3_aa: CASSLVRGANTDTQYF

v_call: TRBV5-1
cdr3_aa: CASGTGANIYNEQFF

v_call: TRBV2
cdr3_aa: CASTIKGRAGRVEYGYTF

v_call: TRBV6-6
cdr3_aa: CASSQRDRGPHEQYF

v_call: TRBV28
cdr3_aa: CASSYSGQGVAEAFF

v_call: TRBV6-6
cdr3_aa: CAAGDSTQYF

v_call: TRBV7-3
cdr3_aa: CASSARQGNRSPLHF

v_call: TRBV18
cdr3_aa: CASSLGTVSNQPQHF

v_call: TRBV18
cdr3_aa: CASSPTSGDTDTQYF

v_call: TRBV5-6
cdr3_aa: CASSVVPGLAGLDEQFF

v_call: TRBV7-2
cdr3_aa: CASSLGSSYGYTF

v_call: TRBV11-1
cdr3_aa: CASSGYSNYGYTF

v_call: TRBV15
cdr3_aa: CATKAVRGEQYF

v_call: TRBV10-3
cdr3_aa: CAISDYAGGTEAFF

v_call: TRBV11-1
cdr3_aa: CASSLEVGTEAFF

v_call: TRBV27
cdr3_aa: CASSSTGGGLRNTEAFF

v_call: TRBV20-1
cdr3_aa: CSASPQATMLF

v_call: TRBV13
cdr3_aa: CASSHRQGWESTEAFF

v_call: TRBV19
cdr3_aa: CASSNPPGLDEQFF

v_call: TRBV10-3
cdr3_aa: CAISESGLINYEQYF

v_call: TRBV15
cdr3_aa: CATRETGGTPIEKLFF

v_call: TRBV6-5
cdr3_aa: CASSKAGGVSYEQYF

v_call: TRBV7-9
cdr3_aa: CASSFMDRASTIYF

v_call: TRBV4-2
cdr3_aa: CASSSRGVSEKLFF

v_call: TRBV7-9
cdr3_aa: CASSLGRKNYGYTF

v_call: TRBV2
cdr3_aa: CASSENRGSSYNSPLHF

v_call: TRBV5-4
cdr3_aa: CASSSRDTIYF

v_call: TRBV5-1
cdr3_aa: CASSRGEVETQYF

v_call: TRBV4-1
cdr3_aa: CASSHGHVEAFF

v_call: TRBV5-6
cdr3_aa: CASSKRGGSYEQYF

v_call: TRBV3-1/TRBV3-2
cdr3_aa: CASSRRRTDAYEQYF

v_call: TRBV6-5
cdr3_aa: CASTQRSGSSHEQFF

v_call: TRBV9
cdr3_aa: CASSGGVRETQYF

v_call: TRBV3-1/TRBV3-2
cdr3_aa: CASSQWGRGSSYEQYF

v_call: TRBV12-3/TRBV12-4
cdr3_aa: CASSPHRKAFF

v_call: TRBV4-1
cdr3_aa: CASSHVREGLAGASSYNEQFF

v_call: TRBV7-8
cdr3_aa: CASSLYNKGGTF

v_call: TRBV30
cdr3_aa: CASVKPGLPNYGYTF

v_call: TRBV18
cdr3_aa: CASSPTPKEQYF

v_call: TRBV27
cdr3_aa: CASSDRDGSYEQYF

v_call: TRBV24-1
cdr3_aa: CATSDYTPVLNTGELFF

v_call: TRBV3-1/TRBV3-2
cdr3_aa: CASSQVGSRQPQHF

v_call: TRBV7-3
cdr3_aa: CASSPRRENTGELFF

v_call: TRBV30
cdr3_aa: CAWGLYEQYF

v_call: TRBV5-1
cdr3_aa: CASREGQGGYGYTF

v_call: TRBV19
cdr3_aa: CASSIVYGYEQYF